The clone carrying this T cell receptor beta chain was detected once. Its target is unknown. Sequenced by immunoSEQ multiplex PCR; TCRdb stores in-frame clones only, minus some. Here the sample spans 150,000 to 180,000 clones, approximately 86% being singletons. This specimen comes from a study of cytomegalovirus exposure and HLA in healthy donors. Study-wide results and limits: A later analysis found first-cohort TCR clusters tended to co-occur in the 130 or so validation repertoires. Cytomegalovirus status was reportedly diagnosed by the classifier with high specificity and sensitivity.

Looked up from germline, CDR1 is LGHNA and CDR2 is YSLEER. Trimming took off 4 bases at V and 3 bases at J, with 15 bases between the two ends. This CDR3 is built from 16 residues. Donors were drawn from the roughly 110-subject validation cohort, separate from the approximately 640-subject first cohort. The sequencing sample was made of PBMCs. V and J are TRBV4-3 and TRBJ1-4; D not resolved. The sequence was obtained from a man aged 18 to 29 in good health and CMV-seropositive. The CDR3 loop is CASSRLRRGANEKLFF. CDR3 sequence (DNA): TGCGCCAGCAGCCGATTGCGGCGAGGAGCTAATGAAAAACTGTTTTTT.